The 6 T cell receptor beta chains in this list originate from one sample, sequenced in a study of response to subunit inactivated influenza vaccine. TCRdb independently ran MiXCR on the RT-PCR reads; one entry per CDR3 protein. The sample holds around 540,000 distinct CDR3 sequences, 12% seen once. The sequenced sample was PBMCs from blood, obtained on the day of vaccination. The origin of the receptors is a man aged 50-59 years who received an inactivated influenza vaccine.

This clonotype was seen more than once but under ten times. The rearrangement joins TRBV20-1 to TRBJ2-1; 12 nucleotides line up with TRBD2. Trimming cost V 5 bases and J 7 bases; bases outside gene matches: 6. The CDR3 totals 14 residues. Looked up from germline, CDR1 is DFQATT and CDR2 is SNEGSKA (reference sequence). CDR3 protein: CSASSGRAWNEQFF. In DNA form, the CDR3 reads TGCAGTGCTTCTAGCGGGAGGGCCTGGAATGAGCAGTTCTTC.

J is TRBJ2-1 and V is TRBV7-2; TRBD2 is a possible D gene (6 bases). The CDR3 has 16 amino acids. CDR1 is SGHTA and CDR2 is FQGNSA in the germline V gene. Trimming pared 6 bases from V and 2 bases from J, leaving 17 bases between. The CDR3 DNA sequence: TGTGCCAGCAGGATAACGTCAGCGGGCGCCTACAATGAGCAGTTCTTC. This sequence encodes CASRITSAGAYNEQFF.

In its sample, this clonotype was seen a few times. This chain uses TRBV10-3 with TRBJ2-7; D is undetermined. The V gene lost 2 bases and the J gene lost 1 base, with 3 bases spanning the gap. Germline loops: CDR1 ENHRY, CDR2 SYGVKD. The CDR3 runs to 12 residues. CDR3 coding DNA: TGTGCCATCAGTGAGGTTTCCTACGAGCAGTACTTC. Its protein product is CAISEVSYEQYF.

J is TRBJ2-7 and V is TRBV6-2 or TRBV6-3, with D maybe TRBD2 (6 bases). This CDR3 is 13 amino acids long. With 10 bases removed from V and 3 bases from J, the gap between germline ends came to 16 bases. From germline, CDR1 is MNHEY and CDR2 SVGEGT. For the CDR3, the DNA is TGTGCCATCGCGCGGGGTCAGGGCTACGAGCAGTACTTC. Its protein is CAIARGQGYEQYF.

This clonotype was found many times. CDR3 DNA sequence: TGCGCCAGCAGCCAAGTAGGTAGCAATCAGCCCCAGCATTTT. This codes for CASSQVGSNQPQHF. The V call is TRBV4-1, the J call TRBJ1-5; no definite D call. This CDR3 is built from 14 residues. Trimming shortened V by 1 base and J by 0 bases, and 4 bases separated the two germline ends. Germline V CDR1 and CDR2: MGHRA, YSYEKL.

This clonotype was seen repeatedly, ten times or more. This rearrangement joins TRBV5-1 to TRBJ2-2; D is unclear. Germline loops: CDR1 SGHRS, CDR2 YFSETQ. V lost 0 bases and J lost 6, with 9 bases in between. The CDR3 extends over 14 amino acids. The CDR3 loop reads CASSLGAVSGELFF. CDR3 in DNA: TGCGCCAGCAGCTTGGGGGCTGTGTCCGGGGAGCTGTTTTTT.